The 28 T cell receptor beta chains presented below share a single source sample, sequenced in a study of blood T cell repertoires in COVID-19 (dated by TCRdb to 2018 to 2020). The library relied on the immunoSEQ multiplex PCR assay. The table was pulled from immuneACCESS by TCRdb, which kept in-frame rearrangements only. Such tables lose some clones; where checked, under half of the loss comes from unresolved V genes, and the rest has no known cause. Here the sample has approximately 34,000 clones; about 84% occur a single time. About 3% of the sample goes to the ten largest clones. The sample taken for sequencing was peripheral blood. The receptors were sampled from a man between 65 and 79 years old with COVID-19, enrolled during active disease.

V is TRBV30 and J is TRBJ1-2, with 7 bases lining up with TRBD1. Germline V gene lookup returns CDR1 GTSNPN and CDR2 SVGIG (reference sequence). The ends lost 2 bases at V and 8 bases at J; junction bases unmatched: 11. The CDR3 contains 14 residues. The CDR3 sequence is CAWSPTTNRGGYTF. As DNA, the CDR3 is TGTGCCTGGAGTCCAACTACTAACAGGGGCGGCTACACCTTC.

The CDR3 bases are TGTGCCAGCAGCTTAGGCCAGGCGGCAGGGAGGGGTGAAGCTTTCTTT. This codes for CASSLGQAAGRGEAFF. The chain joins TRBV7-8 to TRBJ1-1; tentative D call: TRBD1 (5 bases). V lost 1 base and J 7 bases, leaving 19 bases between the germline ends. The CDR3 sequence is 16 residues long. Germline V gene data show CDR1 as SGHVS and CDR2 as FQNEAQ.

V and J are TRBV28 and TRBJ1-5; TRBD1 is a possible D gene (6 bases). Per germline, CDR1 MDHEN and CDR2 SYDVKM. V gave up 6 bases and J gave up 6 bases, with 18 bases separating them. The CDR3 loop spans 15 amino acids. This CDR3 reads CASSGAGDSVQPQHF. The CDR3 region has the DNA TGTGCCAGCAGCGGCGCAGGGGATTCTGTTCAGCCCCAGCATTTT.

The rearrangement joins TRBV5-1 to TRBJ2-7, with 8 bases lining up with TRBD1. Germline CDR1 reads SGHRS; CDR2 reads YFSETQ. The CDR3 loop spans 15 amino acids. Unmatched junction bases numbered 2, after V lost 0 bases and J lost 0 bases. In DNA form, the CDR3 reads TGCGCCAGCAGCTTGGGACAGGGGTTCTCCTACGAGCAGTACTTC. It is translated as CASSLGQGFSYEQYF.

The V gene is TRBV7-3, the J gene TRBJ2-3, with D perhaps matching TRBD2 (7 bases). The CDR3 is made up of 15 amino acids. V lost 3 bases and J lost 4, with 14 bases in between. The germline V gene has CDR1 SGHTA and CDR2 FQGTGA. CDR3 coding DNA: TGTGCCAGCAGCTTGGGTTTCGGGGGGCCAGATACGCAGTATTTT. Translation gives CASSLGFGGPDTQYF.

The chain uses TRBV30 and TRBJ2-3; D is unresolved. V was clipped by 0 bases and J by 5 bases, with 6 bases between them. The length of the CDR3 is 12 residues. Germline V gene lookup returns CDR1 GTSNPN and CDR2 SVGIG (reference sequence). CDR3 amino acids: CAWSVNGDTQYF. The CDR3, as DNA: TGTGCCTGGAGTGTAAACGGAGATACGCAGTATTTT.

This clone showed up just once. The chain employs TRBV27 and TRBJ1-2, with TRBD1 matching 8 bases. Germline V gives CDR1 MNHEY, CDR2 SMNVEV (reference sequence). The CDR3 has 14 residues. With V trimmed by 4 bases and J by 4 bases, 5 bases remained unmatched. CDR3 region: CASSYRGSGYGYTF. Here the CDR3 DNA reads TGTGCCAGCAGTTACAGGGGGAGCGGCTATGGCTACACCTTC.

The chain employs TRBV30 and TRBJ2-3, with D possibly TRBD1 on 5 matching bases. CDR3 size: 12 residues. The V end lost 3 bases, the J end lost 9 bases, and 13 bases lay between the germline ends. CDR1 is GTSNPN and CDR2 is SVGIG in the germline V gene (reference sequence). The CDR3: CAWSYSPGTQYF. The CDR3 DNA sequence: TGTGCCTGGAGCTACTCCCCAGGGACGCAGTATTTT.

This rearrangement joins TRBV7-6 to TRBJ2-5; maybe TRBD1 (6 bases). The CDR3 is 15 residues long. The germline V and J ends were trimmed by 2 bases and 1 base, with 11 bases remaining between them. Per germline, CDR1 SGHVS and CDR2 FNYEAQ. The CDR3 is CASSLTTGPQETQYF. For the CDR3, the DNA is TGTGCCAGCAGCTTAACAACAGGGCCCCAAGAGACCCAGTACTTC.

This rearrangement joins TRBV5-1 to TRBJ2-2, with D possibly TRBD1 on 5 matching bases. CDR1 and CDR2 (germline): SGHRS, YFSETQ. The CDR3 has 14 residues. V lost 2 bases and J lost 1, with 6 bases in between. The CDR3 DNA reads TGCGCCAGCAGCTTTACAGGGAACACCGGGGAGCTGTTTTTT. It is translated as CASSFTGNTGELFF.

The chain combines TRBV7-9 with TRBJ1-2; TRBD1 matches 9 bases. Germline V gives CDR1 SEHNR, CDR2 FQNEAQ (reference sequence). The CDR3 is 14 amino acids. Losses at the gene ends were 5 bases for V and 7 bases for J; bases not matched to a gene: 8. Here the CDR3 reads CASSTPGTGIGYTF. In nucleotides, the CDR3 is TGTGCCAGCAGCACTCCCGGGACAGGGATTGGCTACACCTTC.

The chain carries TRBV5-1 and TRBJ1-4; 12 nucleotides line up with TRBD1. There are 18 residues in the CDR3. Trimming removed 4 bases from V and 2 bases from J; junction bases left unmatched: 9. CDR1 is SGHRS and CDR2 is YFSETQ in the germline V gene. CDR3 loop: CASSTSPGQGATNEKLFF. The DNA of the CDR3 is TGCGCCAGCAGCACGAGCCCGGGACAGGGGGCGACTAATGAAAAACTGTTTTTT.

The chain links TRBV15 to TRBJ2-4; possibly TRBD2 for D (5 bases). CDR1 LNHNV and CDR2 YYDKDF come from the germline V gene (reference sequence). This CDR3 region has 16 residues. V was clipped by 0 bases and J by 2 bases, with 11 bases between them. CDR3 residues: CATSRDRGGTKNIQYF. CDR3 bases: TGTGCCACCAGCAGAGATCGCGGAGGTACCAAAAACATTCAGTACTTC.

The V call is TRBV2, the J call TRBJ1-5; no definite D call. Trimming took off 4 bases at V and 2 bases at J, with 3 bases between the two ends. The CDR3 length is 12 residues. Germline V CDR1 and CDR2: SNHLY, FYNNEI. The CDR3 DNA reads TGTGCCAGCAGTGGAGGCAATCAGCCCCAGCATTTT. Its protein is CASSGGNQPQHF.

The chain is built from TRBV7-8 and TRBJ1-4; possibly TRBD1 for D (6 bases). This CDR3 spans 14 amino acids. V was clipped by 5 bases and J by 6 bases, with 13 bases between them. The germline CDR1 and CDR2 sequences are SGHVS and FQNEAQ. The chain's CDR3 is CASSPGGHHEKLFF. The CDR3, as DNA: TGTGCCAGCAGCCCCGGGGGGCACCATGAAAAACTGTTTTTT.

This rearrangement joins TRBV4-2 to TRBJ1-1, with D possibly TRBD1 on 6 matching bases. Trimming took 3 bases from V and 2 from J, leaving 16 bases between them. The V gene's germline CDR1 is LGHNA and CDR2 YNFKEQ. The CDR3 has 16 residues. The CDR3 DNA reads TGTGCCAGCAGCCAGAAACCAGGGGAGGGAAACACTGAAGCTTTCTTT. It encodes CASSQKPGEGNTEAFF.

The rearrangement uses TRBV6-5 and TRBJ2-2, with D unresolved. Per the germline V gene, CDR1 is MNHEY and CDR2 is SVGAGI. V was pared by 4 bases and J by 2 bases, with 14 bases between. The CDR3 has 16 residues. The chain's CDR3 is CASSSDTSLNTGELFF. The CDR3 DNA follows: TGTGCCAGCAGTTCCGACACCAGTCTTAACACCGGGGAGCTGTTTTTT.

The chain joins TRBV11-2 to TRBJ1-3; 8 nucleotides match TRBD1. Germline CDR1 SGHAT, CDR2 FQNNGV. With 3 bases clipped from V and 2 bases from J, the junction kept 12 bases outside the gene matches. The CDR3 runs to 18 residues. DNA for the CDR3: TGTGCCAGCAGCTTGGGACAGGTTCTCCGGGGAGCTGGAAACACCATATATTTT. Translation gives CASSLGQVLRGAGNTIYF.

The J gene is TRBJ1-3, the V gene TRBV27, with 7 bases aligning to TRBD1. V shed 6 bases, J shed 1 base, and the junction held 6 bases outside the gene matches. The CDR3 is made up of 15 amino acids. CDR1 is MNHEY and CDR2 is SMNVEV in the germline V gene (reference sequence). The chain's CDR3 is CASRPTGRSGNTIYF. CDR3 nucleotides: TGTGCCAGCAGACCGACAGGGAGGTCTGGAAACACCATATATTTT.

The chain employs TRBV28 and TRBJ1-1; 7 bases are a match to TRBD1. CDR3 length: 18 residues. The germline CDR1 and CDR2 sequences are MDHEN and SYDVKM. V trimming: 5 bases; J trimming: 1 base; junction bases outside the gene matches: 16. CDR3 nucleotide sequence: TGTGCCAGCAGTCTCGCCCTTGCTGACAGGGTCCCGAACACTGAAGCTTTCTTT. It yields the protein CASSLALADRVPNTEAFF.

This rearrangement joins TRBV2 to TRBJ2-4, with TRBD1 matching 8 bases. Unmatched junction bases numbered 5, after V lost 7 bases and J lost 0 bases. CDR1 is SNHLY and CDR2 is FYNNEI in the germline V gene. The CDR3 sequence is 15 residues long. In DNA form, the CDR3 reads TGTGCCAGCACCGGGACAGGTTTAGCCAAAAACATTCAGTACTTC. Encoded protein: CASTGTGLAKNIQYF.

The chain is built from TRBV19 and TRBJ2-7; D is possibly TRBD1 (6 bases). Germline V CDR1 and CDR2: LNHDA, SQIVND (reference sequence). The CDR3 has 13 residues. Trimming removed 5 bases from V and 3 bases from J, with 11 bases in between. The DNA of the CDR3 is TGTGCCAGTAGTCCCCAGGGGAGCTACGAGCAGTACTTC. Its translation is CASSPQGSYEQYF. Full variable domain (rest looked up from reference TRBV19 and TRBJ2-7): DGGITQSPKYLFRKEGQNVTLSCEQNLNHDAMYWYRQDPGQGLRLIYYSQIVNDFQKGDIAEGYSVSREKKESFPLTVTSAQKNPTAFYLCASSPQGSYEQYFGPGTRLTVT.

The rearrangement joins TRBV9 to TRBJ2-2, with TRBD2 as a possible D gene (5 bases). V lost 3 bases and J lost 8, with 14 bases in between. This CDR3 contains 14 residues. Germline CDR1 and CDR2: SGDLS and YYNGEE. CDR3 residues: CASSGPYPGGELFF. The CDR3 DNA reads as TGTGCCAGCAGCGGTCCCTATCCGGGGGGGGAGCTGTTTTTT.

The chain links TRBV6-5 to TRBJ2-7; D is possibly TRBD1 (5 bases). V lost 0 bases and J lost 3, with 6 bases in between. CDR1 is MNHEY and CDR2 is SVGAGI in the germline V gene. The CDR3 consists of 13 residues. The DNA of the CDR3 is TGTGCCAGCAGTTACTCGACAGTCTACGAGCAGTACTTC. It encodes CASSYSTVYEQYF.

This chain connects TRBV29-1 to TRBJ2-7; D possibly corresponds to TRBD1 (6 bases). V gave up 5 bases and J gave up 6 bases, with 23 bases separating them. CDR1 and CDR2 from the germline V gene are SQVTM and ANQGSEA. The CDR3 spans 15 residues. CDR3 in amino acids: CSVSGPGTGSGEQYF. For the CDR3, the DNA is TGCAGCGTTTCCGGTCCTGGAACAGGGTCGGGCGAGCAGTACTTC.

In its sample, this clone was seen once. The V gene is TRBV4-3, the J gene TRBJ1-2, with D uncertain. This CDR3 region has 15 residues. Germline lookup yields CDR1 LGHNA and CDR2 YSLEER. The V gene lost 0 bases and the J gene lost 7 bases, with 15 bases spanning the gap. In DNA form, the CDR3 reads TGCGCCAGCAGCCAAGATTGGCGCTCGGGGATTGGCTACACCTTC. This translates into CASSQDWRSGIGYTF.

The chain has TRBV6-5 and TRBJ1-2, with no clear D. V lost 4 bases, J lost 7 bases, and 19 bases lay in between. This CDR3 comprises 15 residues. CDR1 and CDR2 from the germline V gene are MNHEY and SVGAGI. The CDR3 is CASSSRGRGRAGYTF. The CDR3 DNA reads TGTGCCAGCAGTTCGCGAGGGCGAGGAAGGGCTGGCTACACCTTC.

The rearrangement uses TRBV19 and TRBJ2-1; 13 positions agree with TRBD2. Per the germline V gene, CDR1 is LNHDA and CDR2 is SQIVND (reference sequence). The CDR3 sequence is 16 residues long. The trim removed 5 bases at V and 8 bases at J, leaving 9 bases unmatched. CDR3 sequence reads: CASSYSGTSGTYEQFF. The CDR3 DNA sequence: TGTGCCAGTAGTTACTCCGGGACTAGCGGGACGTATGAGCAGTTCTTC.